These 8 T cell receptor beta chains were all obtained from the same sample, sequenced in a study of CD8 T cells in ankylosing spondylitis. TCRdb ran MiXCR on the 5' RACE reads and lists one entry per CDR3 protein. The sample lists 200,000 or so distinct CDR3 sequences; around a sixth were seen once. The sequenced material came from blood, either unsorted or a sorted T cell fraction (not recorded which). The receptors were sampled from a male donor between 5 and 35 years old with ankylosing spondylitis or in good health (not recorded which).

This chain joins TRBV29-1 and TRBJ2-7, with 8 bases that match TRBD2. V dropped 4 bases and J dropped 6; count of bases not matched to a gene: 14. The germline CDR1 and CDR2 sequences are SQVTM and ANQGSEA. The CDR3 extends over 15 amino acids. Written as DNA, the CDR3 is TGCAGCGTTGGTGTTAGCGGGGATTTAGTCCCCGAGCAGTACTTC. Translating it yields CSVGVSGDLVPEQYF.

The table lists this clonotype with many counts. The CDR3 reads CASSRGQDPEGYTF. DNA for the CDR3: TGCGCCAGCAGCCGAGGACAAGACCCGGAGGGCTACACCTTC. The genes are TRBV5-1 and TRBJ1-2, with TRBD1 as a possible D gene (5 bases). The germline CDR1 and CDR2 sequences are SGHRS and YFSETQ. The CDR3 is 14 residues long. V was shortened by 4 bases and J by 8 bases, with 18 bases between the two germline ends.

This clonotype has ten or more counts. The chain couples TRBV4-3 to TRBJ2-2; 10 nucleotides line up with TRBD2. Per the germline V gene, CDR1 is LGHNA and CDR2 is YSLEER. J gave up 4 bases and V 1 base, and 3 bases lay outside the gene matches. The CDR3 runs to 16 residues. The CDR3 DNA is TGCGCCAGCAGCCAAGGATCTAGCGGGAGCACCGGGGAGCTGTTTTTT. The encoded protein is CASSQGSSGSTGELFF.

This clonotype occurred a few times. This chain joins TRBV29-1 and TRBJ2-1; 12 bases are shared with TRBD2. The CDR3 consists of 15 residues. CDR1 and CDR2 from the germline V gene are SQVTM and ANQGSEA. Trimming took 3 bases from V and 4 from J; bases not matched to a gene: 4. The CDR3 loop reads CSVETSGSEYNEQFF. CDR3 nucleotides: TGCAGCGTTGAGACTAGCGGGAGCGAATACAATGAGCAGTTCTTC.

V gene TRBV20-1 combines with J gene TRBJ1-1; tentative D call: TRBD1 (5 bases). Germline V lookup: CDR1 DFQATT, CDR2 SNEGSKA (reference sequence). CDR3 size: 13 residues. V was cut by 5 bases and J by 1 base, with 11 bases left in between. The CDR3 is CSALGPPNTEAFF. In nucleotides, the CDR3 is TGCAGTGCTCTGGGACCGCCGAACACTGAAGCTTTCTTT.

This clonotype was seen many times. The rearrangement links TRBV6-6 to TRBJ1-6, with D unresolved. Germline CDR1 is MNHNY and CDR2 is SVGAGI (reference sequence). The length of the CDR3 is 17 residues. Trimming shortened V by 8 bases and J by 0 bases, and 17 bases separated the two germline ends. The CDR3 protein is CASSPLGSTSYNSPLHF. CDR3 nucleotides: TGTGCCAGCTCCCCCCTCGGCTCCACCTCCTATAATTCACCCCTCCACTTT.

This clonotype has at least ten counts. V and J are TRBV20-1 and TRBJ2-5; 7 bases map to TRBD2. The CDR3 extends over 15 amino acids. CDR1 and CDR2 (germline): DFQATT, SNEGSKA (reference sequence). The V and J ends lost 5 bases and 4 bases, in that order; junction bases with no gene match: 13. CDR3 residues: CSAQTPGTTGETQYF. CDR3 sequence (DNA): TGCAGTGCTCAAACTCCCGGGACTACCGGAGAGACCCAGTACTTC.

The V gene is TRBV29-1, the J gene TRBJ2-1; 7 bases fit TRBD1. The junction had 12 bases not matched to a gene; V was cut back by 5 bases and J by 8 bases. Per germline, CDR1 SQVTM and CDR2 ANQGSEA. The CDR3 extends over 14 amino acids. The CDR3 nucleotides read TGCAGCGTTATACGAGGGACAGTAGGGGATGAGCAGTTCTTC. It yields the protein CSVIRGTVGDEQFF.